Listed below are T cell receptor beta chains from one sample, sequenced in a study of cytomegalovirus exposure and HLA in healthy donors. TCRdb's table, derived via immunoSEQ multiplex PCR, lists solely in-frame clones and lacks some. The sample carries fewer than 200,000 clones, approximately 77% recorded once. The sequencing sample was made of PBMCs. Receptor source: a man aged 40-49 years in good health and CMV-seropositive. CDR3s include the opening cysteine and the closing phenylalanine or tryptophan. A D gene is named only where the DNA matches it firmly. Not every row has a clone size; where given, it reads once, few, many or a size class.

TRBJ1-2 TRBV5-5 . . CASSLDPYNYGYTF TGTGCCAGCAGCTTGGATCCTTATAACTATGGCTACACCTTC
TRBJ2-5 TRBV5-6 . TRBD1 CASSLVGQRQETQYF TGTGCCAGCAGCTTGGTGGGACAGAGACAAGAGACCCAGTACTTC
TRBJ1-2 TRBV2 . TRBD1 CASSEAQDRVNYGYTF TGTGCCAGCAGTGAAGCGCAGGACAGGGTAAACTATGGCTACACCTTC
TRBJ2-5 TRBV11-1 . TRBD1 CASSLGGTGEGTQYF TGTGCCAGCAGCTTAGGGGGGACAGGGGAAGGGACCCAGTACTTC
TRBJ2-1 TRBV4-1 once TRBD2 CASSLQAGTSSYNEQFF TGCGCCAGCAGCCTCCAGGCGGGGACTAGCAGTTACAATGAGCAGTTCTTC
TRBJ1-2 TRBV6-5 . TRBD1 CASSYSHRGTHYGYTF TGTGCCAGCAGTTACTCCCACAGGGGAACCCACTATGGCTACACCTTC
TRBJ2-1 TRBV7-2 . . CASWGGHGAFF TGTGCCAGTTGGGGGGGCCATGGGGCGTTCTTC
TRBJ1-5 TRBV18 . . CASSPGRNQPQHF TGTGCCAGCTCACCAGGGCGCAATCAGCCCCAGCATTTT
TRBJ2-1 TRBV18 . . CASSSLEYEQFF TGTGCCAGCTCGTCACTGGAGTATGAGCAGTTCTTC
TRBJ1-2 TRBV18 . TRBD1 CASSPRDRDVSGYTF TGTGCCAGCTCACCACGGGACAGGGACGTGAGTGGCTACACCTTC
TRBJ1-3 TRBV27 . . CASSLSIIGNTIYF TGTGCCAGCAGTTTATCAATTATCGGAAACACCATATATTTT
TRBJ2-3 TRBV10-3 . . CAISGGVDTQYF TGTGCCATCAGTGGGGGGGTTGATACGCAGTATTTT
TRBJ1-4 TRBV5-1 . . CASSLEPIQGRREKLFF TGCGCCAGCAGCTTGGAGCCCATACAGGGCCGGAGAGAAAAACTGTTTTTT
TRBJ2-7 TRBV6-5 . . CASGQWSSYEQYF TGTGCCAGCGGACAGTGGAGCTCCTACGAGCAGTACTTC
TRBJ2-3 TRBV6-1 . TRBD1 CASSVTGAWGTDTQYF TGTGCCAGCAGTGTTACAGGGGCGTGGGGCACAGATACGCAGTATTTT
TRBJ1-1 TRBV28 once TRBD1 CASSYPTGGRTEAFF TGTGCCAGCAGCTACCCCACAGGGGGCCGTACTGAAGCTTTCTTT
TRBJ2-6 TRBV28 . TRBD1 CASSLVGQGNGANVLTF TGTGCCAGCAGTTTAGTCGGACAGGGTAACGGGGCCAACGTCCTGACTTTC
TRBJ1-2 TRBV11-2 . TRBD1 CASSHRTGQGSF TGTGCCAGCAGCCATCGTACTGGACAGGGGAGCTTC
TRBJ2-7 TRBV29-1 few . CSAEAQGRGEQYF TGCAGCGCCGAAGCGCAGGGGAGGGGCGAGCAGTACTTC
TRBJ2-5 TRBV18 once . CASSRSVPQGQETQYF TGTGCCAGCTCCCGCTCCGTACCCCAGGGGCAAGAGACCCAGTACTTC
TRBJ1-3 TRBV5-1 . . CASSLVGRGGNTIYF TGCGCCAGCAGCTTGGTAGGGAGAGGTGGAAACACCATATATTTT
TRBJ1-5 TRBV19 . . CASSIPYRSDQPQHF TGTGCCAGTAGTATTCCATACCGTAGTGATCAGCCCCAGCATTTT
TRBJ2-2 TRBV7-9 . . CASSPAGTGELFF TGTGCCAGCAGCCCCGCAGGGACCGGGGAGCTGTTTTTT
TRBJ2-7 TRBV2 once . CASHGMEYEQYF TGTGCCAGCCATGGTATGGAGTACGAGCAGTACTTC
TRBJ2-7 TRBV27 once TRBD2 CASSWGGPTYEQYF TGTGCCAGCAGTTGGGGGGGTCCCACCTACGAGCAGTACTTC
TRBJ2-5 TRBV7-9 . . CASSLVGGEETQYF TGTGCCAGCAGCTTGGTGGGCGGGGAAGAGACCCAGTACTTC
TRBJ2-2 TRBV6-5 once TRBD1 CASTRGQGYTGELFF TGTGCCAGCACCCGCGGACAGGGATACACCGGGGAGCTGTTTTTT
TRBJ2-7 TRBV5-1 . . CASSLVLSSEQYF TGCGCCAGCAGCTTGGTTTTATCGAGCGAGCAGTACTTC
TRBJ2-1 TRBV15 . TRBD2 CATSRDGAGAGEQFF TGTGCCACCAGCAGAGATGGAGCGGGGGCGGGGGAGCAGTTCTTC
TRBJ1-2 TRBV29-1 . . CSVEQGFNYGYTF TGCAGCGTTGAGCAGGGTTTTAACTATGGCTACACCTTC
TRBJ2-7 TRBV5-1 . . CASSPLGGPISSDEQYF TGCGCCAGCAGCCCCCTGGGGGGGCCCATCTCTAGTGACGAGCAGTACTTC
TRBJ1-6 TRBV19 . . CASSIVVTDLSSPLHF TGTGCCAGTAGTATAGTTGTGACAGATCTGAGTTCACCCCTCCACTTT